These 4 T cell receptor beta chains share one sample of origin, sequenced in a study of blood T cells in healthy people across ages. A sample-barcoded 5' primer and a J-beta primer mix were used in a second PCR of about 7 to 12 cycles. Using its own MiXCR run on the 5' RACE reads, TCRdb lists one record per CDR3 protein. The sample records 600,000 to 850,000 distinct CDR3 sequences, around 40% being singletons. The sequenced material came from blood. The receptors were gathered from a woman between 55 and 75 years old in good health.

The chain recombines TRBV7-6 with TRBJ2-5; D is undetermined. The CDR3 covers 13 residues. Germline lookup yields CDR1 SGHVS and CDR2 FNYEAQ. Trimming cost V 5 bases and J 0 bases, with 7 bases left between them. The CDR3 loop is CASSANNQETQYF. CDR3 sequence (DNA): TGTGCCAGCAGCGCCAATAACCAAGAGACCCAGTACTTC.

This chain links TRBV11-3 with TRBJ2-3; 10 bases match TRBD2. V lost 1 base and J lost 0; bases outside the gene matches: 4. The germline V gene has CDR1 SGHNT and CDR2 YENEEA. The CDR3 loop spans 17 amino acids. The CDR3 DNA reads TGTGCCAGCAGCTTAGGATTACTAGCGGGGAGCACAGATACGCAGTATTTT. It codes for CASSLGLLAGSTDTQYF.

The CDR3 region is CATSDSSYEQYF. CDR3 nucleotide sequence: TGTGCCACCAGTGATAGCTCCTACGAGCAGTACTTC. This rearrangement joins TRBV24-1 to TRBJ2-7; D not certain. CDR1 is KGHDR, CDR2 SFDVKD, per germline. V lost 3 bases, J lost 0 bases, and 2 bases lay in between. The CDR3 totals 12 residues.

Worth noting for this clonotype: The conserved closing phenylalanine or tryptophan is absent in this CDR3, likely reflecting a read error. The chain has TRBV7-3 and TRBJ2-1, with 7 positions matching TRBD2. Germline V lookup: CDR1 SGHTA, CDR2 FQGTGA. This CDR3 is 14 amino acids long. V gave up 1 base and J gave up 4 bases; unmatched junction bases: 1. The CDR3 coding sequence is TGTGCCAGCAGCTTAAGCGGGGGTTACAATGAGCAGTTCGTC. Its translation: CASSLSGGYNEQFV.